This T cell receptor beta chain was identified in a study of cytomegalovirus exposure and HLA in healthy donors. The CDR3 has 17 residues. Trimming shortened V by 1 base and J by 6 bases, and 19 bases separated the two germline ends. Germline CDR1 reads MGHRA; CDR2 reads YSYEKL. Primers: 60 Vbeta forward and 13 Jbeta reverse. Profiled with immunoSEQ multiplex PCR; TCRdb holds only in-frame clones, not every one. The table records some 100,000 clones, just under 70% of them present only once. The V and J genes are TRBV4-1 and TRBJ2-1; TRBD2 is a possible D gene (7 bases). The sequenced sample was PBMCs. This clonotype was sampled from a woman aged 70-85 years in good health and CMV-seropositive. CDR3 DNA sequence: TGCGCCAGCAGCCAAGTAGGAGGGGGGGGAGGTGTCAATGAGCAGTTCTTC. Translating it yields CASSQVGGGGGVNEQFF.